The rows below give T cell receptor beta chains drawn from one sample of a study of shared clonotypes between healthy human individuals. Method: immunoSEQ multiplex PCR; TCRdb's copy keeps in-frame clones and lacks some. Of roughly 500,000 clones listed, about 82% are singletons. What was sequenced was PBMCs. The receptors come from a woman in her thirties or forties in good health. Some clones in this sample may be carry-over from other donors' samples. Both conserved end residues are part of each CDR3. D genes are given only for firm matches. Rows give clone size only sometimes, using once, few, many, or a class for an expanded clone.

v_call	clone_size	d_call	j_call	cdr3_aa	cdr3_nt
TRBV7-2	-	-	TRBJ2-7	CASSLIVKETGTYYEQYF	TGTGCCAGCAGCTTAATAGTAAAAGAGACAGGGACTTACTACGAGCAGTACTTC
TRBV5-1	once	TRBD1	TRBJ2-7	CASSWGTGTGGYEQYF	TGCGCCAGCAGCTGGGGCACCGGGACAGGGGGCTACGAGCAGTACTTC
TRBV4-2	-	-	TRBJ2-1	CAGSQDGGNEQFF	TGTGCCGGCAGCCAAGATGGGGGGAATGAGCAGTTCTTC
TRBV19	-	-	TRBJ1-1	CASSDDSGATEAFF	TGTGCCAGTTCTGATGACTCTGGGGCCACTGAAGCTTTCTTT
TRBV7-8	-	TRBD2	TRBJ2-7	CASSWASGSYEQYF	TGTGCCAGCAGCTGGGCTAGCGGGAGTTACGAGCAGTACTTC
TRBV10-3	-	-	TRBJ1-1	CAISGPGRVHRGNTEAFF	TGTGCCATCAGTGGCCCCGGCCGGGTACACCGAGGGAACACTGAAGCTTTCTTT
TRBV6-6	once	-	TRBJ2-7	CASSIYRDSEQYF	TGTGCCAGCAGCATATACAGGGATAGCGAGCAGTACTTC
TRBV6-1	-	TRBD1	TRBJ2-7	CASRPTGGHFYEQYF	TGTGCCAGCAGACCCACAGGGGGCCACTTCTACGAGCAGTACTTC
TRBV28	-	-	TRBJ2-7	CAIRDLDEQYF	TGTGCCATCAGGGACCTCGACGAGCAGTACTTC
TRBV7-9	-	-	TRBJ2-5	CASSLQAGIQETQYF	TGTGCCAGCAGCTTACAAGCCGGGATCCAAGAGACCCAGTACTTC
TRBV7-2	once	-	TRBJ2-5	CASTIRGQETQYF	TGTGCCAGCACCATTCGGGGGCAAGAGACCCAGTACTTC
TRBV18	-	-	TRBJ1-5	CASSGEMGNQPQHF	TGTGCCAGCTCAGGGGAGATGGGCAATCAGCCCCAGCATTTT
TRBV6-4	-	-	TRBJ1-2	CASSDSFQRGYTF	TGTGCCAGCAGTGACTCGTTTCAGCGGGGCTACACCTTC
TRBV6-5	-	TRBD2	TRBJ2-1	CASRPSGRAYEQFF	TGTGCCAGCAGACCTAGCGGGAGGGCCTATGAGCAGTTCTTC
TRBV19	-	TRBD1	TRBJ1-5	CASSIARDRAGNQPQHF	TGTGCCAGTAGTATCGCTCGAGACAGGGCCGGCAATCAGCCCCAGCATTTT
TRBV29-1	-	-	TRBJ1-2	CSVEVWESNYGYTF	TGCAGCGTTGAAGTCTGGGAATCTAACTATGGCTACACCTTC
TRBV6-5	few	-	TRBJ2-7	CASSYTGSVQYF	TGTGCCAGCAGTTACACAGGGTCTGTGCAGTACTTC
TRBV18	-	-	TRBJ1-1	CASSPPRGAAFF	TGTGCCAGCTCACCACCCAGGGGCGCAGCTTTCTTT
TRBV15	-	-	TRBJ2-7	CATSRAPRDYEQYF	TGTGCCACCAGCAGAGCCCCCAGGGACTACGAGCAGTACTTC
TRBV14	-	TRBD1	TRBJ2-5	CASSQRTRTGRETQYF	TGTGCCAGCAGCCAACGAACCCGGACAGGGCGGGAGACCCAGTACTTC
TRBV7-3	few	-	TRBJ2-1	CASSLSGRGNEQFF	TGTGCCAGCAGCTTATCCGGGCGTGGGAATGAGCAGTTCTTC
TRBV5-4	-	TRBD1	TRBJ1-4	CASSLDRGQAEKLFF	TGTGCCAGCAGCTTGGACAGGGGGCAAGCGGAAAAACTGTTTTTT
TRBV6-5	-	-	TRBJ2-7	CASSYNLAFYEQYF	TGTGCCAGCAGTTACAATCTAGCTTTCTACGAGCAGTACTTC
TRBV6-1	-	TRBD1	TRBJ1-4	CASSEQGVEKLFF	TGTGCCAGCAGTGAACAGGGGGTTGAAAAACTGTTTTTT
TRBV29-1	-	-	TRBJ2-6	CSVGSSGANVLTF	TGCAGCGTTGGTAGCTCTGGGGCCAACGTCCTGACTTTC
TRBV18	-	TRBD2	TRBJ2-7	CASSPPLAGGNYEQYF	TGTGCCAGCTCACCACCGTTGGCGGGAGGGAACTACGAGCAGTACTTC
TRBV25-1	-	TRBD1	TRBJ1-2	CASQPTRDRGRNYGYTF	TGTGCCAGCCAGCCGACCCGGGACAGGGGGCGAAACTATGGCTACACCTTC
TRBV7-9	-	-	TRBJ2-3	CASSRTTDTQYF	TGTGCCAGCAGCCGTACAACAGATACGCAGTATTTT
TRBV7-9	-	TRBD2	TRBJ2-7	CASSLGLRYEQYF	TGTGCCAGCAGTTTGGGACTACGTTACGAGCAGTACTTC
TRBV29-1	many	-	TRBJ1-2	CSVEDRGSGNGYTF	TGCAGCGTTGAAGATCGTGGGTCTGGGAATGGCTACACCTTC